This entry lists 10 T cell receptor beta chains sequenced from one sample in a study of shared T cell receptors in the human thymus. Data came from immunoSEQ multiplex PCR; TCRdb stores just in-frame clones and leaves some out. The sample contains about 610,000 clones, around 87% of which appear only once. These sequences were also reported in another study, on human thymus T cells.

Material for sequencing was thymocytes. The source of these receptors is a boy under three years old with a congenital heart defect.

The chain uses TRBV30 and TRBJ2-7; the D gene is possibly TRBD1 (5 bases). Germline values: CDR1 GTSNPN, CDR2 SVGIG (reference sequence). CDR3 length equals 12 residues. The germline V and J ends were trimmed by 8 bases and 2 bases, with 13 bases remaining between them. Here the CDR3 reads CAATGIPYEQYF. The CDR3 DNA is TGTGCCGCCACAGGAATTCCCTACGAGCAGTACTTC.

The J gene is TRBJ2-3, the V gene TRBV5-1; 11 nucleotides match TRBD2. Germline V gives CDR1 SGHRS, CDR2 YFSETQ. With V trimmed by 0 bases and J by 1 base, 1 base remained unmatched. This CDR3 comprises 16 residues. CDR3 sequence: CASSLVTSGGTDTQYF. In DNA, the CDR3 is TGCGCCAGCAGCTTGGTGACTAGCGGGGGCACAGATACGCAGTATTTT.

A remark on this clone: One end of the junction does not line up with germline, which may come from a read error. CDR3 in DNA: TGTGCCTGCAGTTTATGGGGCGCCTACGAGCAGTACTTC. It translates to CACSLWGAYEQYF. The chain carries TRBV27 and TRBJ2-7; TRBD1 might be the D (5 bases). This CDR3 has 13 residues. Germline V gene lookup returns CDR1 MNHEY and CDR2 SMNVEV (reference sequence).

The V call is TRBV6-5, the J call TRBJ2-7; TRBD1 might be the D (6 bases). The CDR3 spans 15 residues. V was trimmed by 6 bases and J by 2 bases, leaving 17 bases between them. Germline V gene sequence: CDR1 MNHEY, CDR2 SVGAGI. CDR3 loop: CASSTDGQSPYEQYF. CDR3 in DNA: TGTGCCAGCAGCACCGACGGACAGTCCCCCTACGAGCAGTACTTC.

This clone was counted between two and nine times. The chain is built from TRBV20-1 and TRBJ1-3; D call uncertain. V dropped 1 base and J dropped 8 bases, with 6 bases sitting between them. Germline V gene sequence: CDR1 DFQATT, CDR2 SNEGSKA (reference sequence). The CDR3 runs to 11 residues. This CDR3 reads CSARVRDTIYF. The CDR3 region has the DNA TGCAGTGCTAGAGTGCGCGACACCATATATTTT.

The chain links TRBV4-1 to TRBJ2-1; 12 bases agree with TRBD2. This CDR3 spans 17 amino acids. The V gene's germline CDR1 is MGHRA and CDR2 YSYEKL. V lost 3 bases, J lost 10 bases, and 13 bases stayed unmatched. The CDR3: CASSQGPLAGGPIEQFF. The CDR3 coding sequence is TGCGCCAGCAGCCAGGGACCGCTAGCGGGAGGGCCGATCGAGCAGTTCTTC.

The gene calls are TRBV11-2 and TRBJ1-2; tentative D call: TRBD1 (5 bases). The CDR3 is 15 residues long. V lost 1 base to trimming and J lost 7 bases, with 16 bases between them. Germline V gene lookup returns CDR1 SGHAT and CDR2 FQNNGV. CDR3 protein: CASSLGGTRSFGYTF. The CDR3 coding sequence is TGTGCCAGCAGCTTAGGGGGCACGAGATCATTTGGCTACACCTTC.

This chain uses TRBV2 with TRBJ2-1, with 12 nucleotides matching TRBD2. This CDR3 spans 16 amino acids. J was trimmed by 13 bases and V by 6 bases; bases with no gene match: 16. Germline V gene data show CDR1 as SNHLY and CDR2 as FYNNEI. The CDR3 protein is CASRASGRAGYTSQFF. The CDR3 DNA reads TGTGCCAGCAGGGCTAGCGGGAGGGCAGGCTACACCAGTCAGTTCTTC.

J is TRBJ2-7 and V is TRBV7-9, with TRBD1 matching 8 bases. The CDR3 runs to 15 residues. Germline CDR1 and CDR2: SEHNR and FQNEAQ (reference sequence). Trimming cost V 4 bases and J 3 bases; bases outside gene matches: 8. The CDR3 protein is CASSSGGQGGYEQYF. The CDR3 DNA sequence: TGTGCCAGCAGCTCAGGAGGACAGGGCGGCTACGAGCAGTACTTC.

This chain links TRBV4-3 with TRBJ2-7, with D unresolved. The CDR3 is 14 amino acids. CDR1 and CDR2 from the germline V gene are LGHNA and YSLEER. V was trimmed by 3 bases and J by 1 base, leaving 10 bases between them. DNA for the CDR3: TGCGCCAGCAGCCACGCGGCCGGTTCCTACGAGCAGTACTTC. Protein product: CASSHAAGSYEQYF.